The present TCR beta chain was sequenced within a study of T cell changes during pregnancy in multiple sclerosis (dated by TCRdb to between 2017 and 2020). Background on the whole study: In women with multiple sclerosis, the researchers looked at how the T cell repertoire shifted as pregnancy progressed.

The germline V gene (reference sequence) specifies MNHEY as CDR1 and SMNVEV as CDR2. V lost 1 base and J lost 7 bases, and the count of bases not matched to a germline gene is 22. Including the terminal cysteine and phenylalanine, the CDR3 comprises 20 residues. The CDR3 DNA has 60 bases and is translated from base 1. Libraries were constructed by the immunoSEQ multiplex PCR assay. Held by TCRdb, this immuneACCESS table contains in-frame sequences only and omits some clones. Under half of the omission traces to an unresolved V gene where checked; the cause of the rest is unknown. The sample table contains 25,000 or so clones; only one count was recorded for just over 90% of them. In total, the top ten clones hold under 8% of the sample. In the case of this clone: Its antigen remains undetermined. Base qualities are missing; no much larger clone stands one base away.

The material sequenced was CD8+ T cells from peripheral blood mononuclear cells, taken before pregnancy. The sequence joins TRBV27 to TRBJ2-1, with 7 middle bases fitting TRBD2. The TCR comes from a female donor with multiple sclerosis, enrolled in a pregnancy study. The CDR3 region: CASSLYRENSGGGLGNEQFF. The base sequence is TGTGCCAGCAGTTTATATCGCGAAAATTCGGGGGGAGGCCTGGGGAATGAGCAGTTCTTC.